This TCR beta chain comes out of a study of CD8+CD57+ T cells in acquired aplastic anemia. Points from the study as a whole: CD8+ Simpson's diversity in patients was not significantly different from that in controls. Patients had roughly 30 CD8+ CDR3 sequences in common with controls (the shared set).

Before being chosen for sequencing, patients had shown CD8+CD57+ cell expansion by flow cytometry. Every patient had severe acquired aplastic anemia. The CDR3 is 14 amino acids. V shed 4 bases and J shed 5 bases, with 12 bases lying between them. The V gene's germline CDR1 is MGHDK and CDR2 SYGVNS. Concerning this clonotype itself: What it binds is unknown.

The template for TCR beta VDJ and CDR3 sequence profiling was genomic DNA. TCRdb re-called the reads with MiXCR, one entry per CDR3 protein. The table includes about 160,000 distinct CDR3 sequences, 65% to 75% detected once. This sequence was found in a human donor with aplastic anemia. This sequence joins TRBV25-1 and TRBJ1-3; D uncertain. Sequences were obtained from sorted CD4+, CD8+, or CD8+CD57+ T cells (not recorded which) from PBMCs. The CDR3 region has the DNA TGTGCCAGCAGTGGTGACATAAATCGAAACACCATATATTTT. It specifies CASSGDINRNTIYF.